This T cell receptor (beta chain) is from a study of T cells in Graves' hyperthyroidism and ophthalmopathy. Trimming cost V 8 bases and J 2 bases, with 15 bases left between them. The length of the CDR3 is 14 residues. Looked up from germline, CDR1 is SNHLY and CDR2 is FYNNEI. In this sample, this clonotype turned up a few times. Amplification yielded TCR beta CDR3 regions, with RNA transcripts as the source. An initial round of RT-PCR targeting the TCR CDR3 relied on the HTBI primer set. One entry per CDR3 protein results from TCRdb running MiXCR on the multiplex PCR reads. Of some 580,000 distinct CDR3 sequences listed, about 16% are singletons.

The sequence derives from a woman aged 40 to 50 with Graves' ophthalmopathy. Sample: blood. J is TRBJ2-5 and V is TRBV2; D gene unclear. The CDR3, as DNA: TGTGCCAGCCGTCCTCGTCAGGTTCAAGAGACCCAGTACTTC. It translates to CASRPRQVQETQYF.